These 3 T cell receptor beta chains were all obtained from the same sample, sequenced in a study of T cell clonality in common variable immunodeficiency. Produced via immunoSEQ multiplex PCR; TCRdb's table is partial and in-frame only. The table lists more than 35,000 clones, with no singletons. Material for sequencing was peripheral blood mononuclear cells. The receptors were sampled from a person aged 18 to 69 in good health.

There are many counts of this clone. The read falls 3 residues short of the CDR3 end, and the missing part is taken from the germline J gene. This sequence joins TRBV7-9 and TRBJ2-5; 7 bases are a match to TRBD1. The germline V gene encodes CDR1 SEHNR and CDR2 FQNEAQ (reference sequence). The V segment lost 4 bases and the J segment 5 bases; nucleotides outside the gene matches: 7. The CDR3 consists of 14 residues. CDR3 DNA, as far as it was read: TGTGCCAGCAGCTCGACAGGGTTGGGCGAGACC. It yields the protein CASSSTGLGET. The full-length CDR3 reads as CASSSTGLGETQYF.

Ten or more counts support this clone. With the read ending 3 residues before the CDR3 end, the germline J gene is used to fill in that end. The chain uses TRBV7-9 and TRBJ1-2, with D possibly TRBD1 on 6 matching bases. CDR1 SEHNR and CDR2 FQNEAQ come from the germline V gene (reference sequence). The CDR3 runs 13 residues. V was clipped by 0 bases and J by 7 bases, with 9 bases between them. The chain's CDR3 is CASSLATGIGYTF. CDR3 DNA, as far as it was read: TGTGCCAGCAGCTTAGCCACAGGGATTGGC.

This clone was recorded at least ten times. The CDR3 is cut off 3 residues early in the read; its end comes from the germline J gene. The genes are TRBV28 and TRBJ2-2; TRBD1 agrees at 11 bases. The CDR3 runs 15 residues. Per germline, CDR1 MDHEN and CDR2 SYDVKM. J was trimmed by 5 bases and V by 8 bases; bases with no gene match: 7. The CDR3 DNA, read in part, is TGTGCCAGCGCCCCTGGACAGGGGGCAACCGGGGAG. Protein product: CASAPGQGATGE. The full CDR3 reads CASAPGQGATGELFF. The full variable domain, with the rest looked up from reference TRBV28 and TRBJ2-2, is DVKVTQSSRYLVKRTGEKVFLECVQDMDHENMFWYRQDPGLGLRLIYFSYDVKMKEKGDIPEGYSVSREKKERFSLILESASTNQTSMYLCASAPGQGATGELFFGEGSRLTVL.